These T cell receptor beta chains were read from a single sample in a study of cytomegalovirus exposure and HLA in healthy donors. Sequencing was performed with immunoSEQ multiplex PCR; in TCRdb, only in-frame clones are kept and a portion is missing. The sample lists about 130,000 clones; over 65% were seen once. Specimen: PBMCs. All receptors derive from a man aged 18 to 29 in good health and CMV-seropositive. Each CDR3 is given with its conserved first and last residue. D genes are given only for firm matches. Size is stated for part of the rows, as once, few or many counts, or as a class when the clone is expanded.

V: TRBV19
size: -
D: TRBD1
J: TRBJ1-6
DNA: TGTGCCAGTAGTATCGCCGGGACAGGGGAGGGATCACCCCTCCACTTT
CDR3: CASSIAGTGEGSPLHF

V: TRBV28
size: once
D: TRBD1
J: TRBJ1-2
DNA: TGTGCCAGCAGTTTACCCGGGACAGCCTATGGCTACACCTTC
CDR3: CASSLPGTAYGYTF

V: TRBV13
size: -
D: -
J: TRBJ1-2
DNA: TGTGCCAGCAGCTTATCCCGACAGGACTATGGCTACACCTTC
CDR3: CASSLSRQDYGYTF

V: TRBV9
size: -
D: TRBD1
J: TRBJ1-6
DNA: TGTGCCAGCAGCGAGGGGGACAGAGAAAATAATTCACCCCTCCACTTT
CDR3: CASSEGDRENNSPLHF

V: TRBV6-5
size: once
D: -
J: TRBJ1-2
DNA: TGTGCCAGCAGTTACTCGAATCAGGCTCCTAGGGGTGGCTACACCTTC
CDR3: CASSYSNQAPRGGYTF

V: TRBV2
size: -
D: -
J: TRBJ2-1
DNA: TGTGCCAACAGCGGGTCCAGCTCCTACAATGAGCAGTTCTTC
CDR3: CANSGSSSYNEQFF

V: TRBV7-2
size: -
D: -
J: TRBJ2-1
DNA: TGTGCCAGCAGCCTCACTAGGTCATGGCTAGGTGAGCAGTTCTTC
CDR3: CASSLTRSWLGEQFF

V: TRBV20-1
size: -
D: -
J: TRBJ2-1
DNA: TGCAGTGCTAGCCGTTTAGATGAGCAGTTCTTC
CDR3: CSASRLDEQFF

V: TRBV18
size: -
D: -
J: TRBJ1-1
DNA: TGTGCCAGCTCACAGTCAGGGAACACTGAAGCTTTCTTT
CDR3: CASSQSGNTEAFF

V: TRBV5-6
size: -
D: TRBD1
J: TRBJ1-5
DNA: TGTGCCAGCAGCTTGCAGACAGGGGGATCCAATCAGCCCCAGCATTTT
CDR3: CASSLQTGGSNQPQHF

V: TRBV9
size: once
D: TRBD2
J: TRBJ2-3
DNA: TGTGCCAGCAGTCGCGGGGGGGGCACAGATACGCAGTATTTT
CDR3: CASSRGGGTDTQYF

V: TRBV19
size: once
D: TRBD1
J: TRBJ1-6
DNA: TGTGCCAGTAACACCCTGGGGACAGGTGACTATAATTCACCCCTCCACTTT
CDR3: CASNTLGTGDYNSPLHF

V: TRBV6-5
size: -
D: TRBD2
J: TRBJ2-7
DNA: TGTGCCAGCAGTTACTCTACTAGCGGGGCCAACTACGAGCAGTACTTC
CDR3: CASSYSTSGANYEQYF

V: TRBV2
size: -
D: -
J: TRBJ1-3
DNA: TGTGCCAGCAGTGTATTTGTCAGAAATGTACCCTCGGGAAACACCATATATTTT
CDR3: CASSVFVRNVPSGNTIYF

V: TRBV4-1
size: once
D: -
J: TRBJ1-2
DNA: TGCGCCAGCAGCCAAGGGGCAGGGTTCCCCCGGGGCTACACCTTC
CDR3: CASSQGAGFPRGYTF

V: TRBV7-9
size: many
D: TRBD1
J: TRBJ2-1
DNA: TGTGCCAGCAGCGCCCCGGGACAGGGTCCGTGGAATGAGCAGTTCTTC
CDR3: CASSAPGQGPWNEQFF

V: TRBV10-2
size: -
D: TRBD1
J: TRBJ1-3
DNA: TGCGCCAGCAGGGAGCTGACAGGGCGAGGAAACACCATATATTTT
CDR3: CASRELTGRGNTIYF

V: TRBV6-5
size: few
D: TRBD1
J: TRBJ1-5
DNA: TGTGCCAGCAGTCCCGGGACAGTACATCAGCCCCAGCATTTT
CDR3: CASSPGTVHQPQHF

V: TRBV7-6
size: once
D: -
J: TRBJ1-2
DNA: TGTGCCAGCAGCCCACGGAGTTTCGGTTTTGACTATGGCTACACCTTC
CDR3: CASSPRSFGFDYGYTF

V: TRBV4-1
size: -
D: -
J: TRBJ1-4
DNA: TGCGCCAGCAGCCCCCCGCAAGGGGGTAATGAAAAACTGTTTTTT
CDR3: CASSPPQGGNEKLFF

V: TRBV10-3
size: -
D: -
J: TRBJ1-2
DNA: TGTGCCATCAGTGAGTCGATGAGAGGGCAGGCGTTGGCTGGCTACACCTTC
CDR3: CAISESMRGQALAGYTF

V: TRBV27
size: -
D: -
J: TRBJ1-2
DNA: TGTGCCAGCAGTTCGACAGTTACTAACTATGGCTACACCTTC
CDR3: CASSSTVTNYGYTF

V: TRBV10-3
size: -
D: TRBD1
J: TRBJ2-7
DNA: TGTGCCATCAGGGACAGGGTAGAGGGCTACGAGCAGTACTTC
CDR3: CAIRDRVEGYEQYF

V: TRBV23-1
size: -
D: -
J: TRBJ2-7
DNA: TGCGCCAGCAGTCACCAATGCTACGAGCAGTACTTC
CDR3: CASSHQCYEQYF

V: TRBV6-1
size: -
D: TRBD1
J: TRBJ1-2
DNA: TGTGCCAGCAGTGAAGTTGAGGGGGCGGGTGACTATGGCTACACCTTC
CDR3: CASSEVEGAGDYGYTF

V: TRBV5-1
size: -
D: TRBD1
J: TRBJ2-7
DNA: TGCGCCAGCAGCCCGACAGGGGTCTACGAGCAGTACTTC
CDR3: CASSPTGVYEQYF

V: TRBV19
size: -
D: -
J: TRBJ2-7
DNA: TGTGCCAGTAGTCTGGACAACTACGAGCAGTACTTC
CDR3: CASSLDNYEQYF

V: TRBV7-6
size: -
D: -
J: TRBJ2-1
DNA: TGTGCCAGCAGGGCCCCAAGACCCCAGGGGCAGTTCTTC
CDR3: CASRAPRPQGQFF

V: TRBV14
size: -
D: TRBD1
J: TRBJ2-1
DNA: TGTGCCAGCAGCGGGACAGGGGATGGCGATGAGCAGTTCTTC
CDR3: CASSGTGDGDEQFF